A selection of T cell receptor beta chains follows, all from one sample in a study of blood T cell repertoires in COVID-19. Assay: immunoSEQ multiplex PCR; the TCRdb copy retains only in-frame clones and omits some. Altogether 100,000 to 150,000 clones are present, 70% to 90% being singletons, with the ten largest covering about a tenth. Specimen: peripheral blood. The receptors were sampled from a man aged 50 to 59 with acute or convalescent COVID-19. CDR3s include the opening cysteine and the closing phenylalanine or tryptophan. Fields, in order: V gene, J gene, clone size, D gene, CDR3 DNA, CDR3 protein. A D gene is named only where the DNA matches it firmly. Expanded clones are given a class, and other clones once, few, many or no size at all.

v_call: TRBV28; j_call: TRBJ1-3; clone_size: NA; d_call: NA; cdr3_nt: TGTGCCAGCACTCTATCCGGAAACACCATATATTTT; cdr3_aa: CASTLSGNTIYF
v_call: TRBV2; j_call: TRBJ2-5; clone_size: NA; d_call: TRBD2; cdr3_nt: TGTGCCAGCGCTCAGACTAGCGGGGGACAAGAGACCCAGTACTTC; cdr3_aa: CASAQTSGGQETQYF
v_call: TRBV18; j_call: TRBJ1-4; clone_size: NA; d_call: NA; cdr3_nt: TGTGCCAGCTCACAACACCATATACAAACTAATGAAAAACTGTTTTTT; cdr3_aa: CASSQHHIQTNEKLFF
v_call: TRBV7-2; j_call: TRBJ2-1; clone_size: NA; d_call: TRBD1; cdr3_nt: TGTGCCAGCAGCTTAGTTCTAGGGCAGGGGGCAGGAATTGAGCAGTTCTTC; cdr3_aa: CASSLVLGQGAGIEQFF
v_call: TRBV1; j_call: TRBJ2-5; clone_size: NA; d_call: NA; cdr3_nt: TGCACCAGCAGCCAAGACACTAGCGGAAAAGAGACCCAGTACTTC; cdr3_aa: CTSSQDTSGKETQYF
v_call: TRBV19; j_call: TRBJ1-4; clone_size: NA; d_call: TRBD1; cdr3_nt: TGTGCCAGTAGTCCCGGGACAGGGTCCAATGAAAAACTGTTTTTT; cdr3_aa: CASSPGTGSNEKLFF
v_call: TRBV28; j_call: TRBJ1-3; clone_size: NA; d_call: NA; cdr3_nt: TGTGCCAGCAGTTTAGGCAAAAATCAAGTTGGAAACACCATATATTTT; cdr3_aa: CASSLGKNQVGNTIYF
v_call: TRBV7-3; j_call: TRBJ2-3; clone_size: NA; d_call: NA; cdr3_nt: TGTGCCAGCAGCTCGCCCCCCGGGGTACGCGAAGATACGCAGTATTTT; cdr3_aa: CASSSPPGVREDTQYF
v_call: TRBV4-1; j_call: TRBJ1-2; clone_size: few; d_call: NA; cdr3_nt: TGCGCCAGCAGCCAAGGACAGATCTATGGCTACACCTTC; cdr3_aa: CASSQGQIYGYTF
v_call: TRBV27; j_call: TRBJ2-3; clone_size: NA; d_call: NA; cdr3_nt: TGTGCCAGCAGTGACCGGGACAAGGGCACAGATACGCAGTATTTT; cdr3_aa: CASSDRDKGTDTQYF
v_call: TRBV20-1; j_call: TRBJ1-4; clone_size: NA; d_call: NA; cdr3_nt: TGCAGTGCTAGTACAAGCGCAACTAATGAAAAACTGTTTTTT; cdr3_aa: CSASTSATNEKLFF
v_call: TRBV27; j_call: TRBJ1-1; clone_size: NA; d_call: NA; cdr3_nt: TGTGCCCCCCGAGCGGGTGTTTGCGCTGAAGCTTTCTTT; cdr3_aa: CAPRAGVCAEAFF
v_call: TRBV2; j_call: TRBJ2-4; clone_size: NA; d_call: NA; cdr3_nt: TGTGCCAGCAGTAAAGAGATACTAGCCAAAAACATTCAGTACTTC; cdr3_aa: CASSKEILAKNIQYF
v_call: TRBV4-1; j_call: TRBJ1-6; clone_size: few; d_call: NA; cdr3_nt: TGCGCCAGCAGCCAAGGGACCTTGACCGGGGGAGGTGATTCACCCCTCCACTTT; cdr3_aa: CASSQGTLTGGGDSPLHF
v_call: TRBV2; j_call: TRBJ1-2; clone_size: NA; d_call: NA; cdr3_nt: TGTGCCAGCAGTAGCATGTCAGGGGCCTATGGCTACACCTTC; cdr3_aa: CASSSMSGAYGYTF
v_call: TRBV11-2; j_call: TRBJ1-2; clone_size: NA; d_call: NA; cdr3_nt: TGTGCCAGCAGCCCGGTGACGGGAAACTATGGCTACACCTTC; cdr3_aa: CASSPVTGNYGYTF
v_call: TRBV7-2; j_call: TRBJ2-5; clone_size: NA; d_call: TRBD2; cdr3_nt: TGTGCCAGCAGCTCAGCTCCGGGACTAGCGGCGAGTTCCCAGTACTTC; cdr3_aa: CASSSAPGLAASSQYF
v_call: TRBV18; j_call: TRBJ1-1; clone_size: NA; d_call: NA; cdr3_nt: TGTGCCAGCTCAGTACAGGGAATCACTGAAGCTTTCTTT; cdr3_aa: CASSVQGITEAFF
v_call: TRBV7-9; j_call: TRBJ1-2; clone_size: once; d_call: TRBD1; cdr3_nt: TGTGCCAGCAGCAGGGACAGGGCTGAGGGCTACACCTTC; cdr3_aa: CASSRDRAEGYTF
v_call: TRBV11-2; j_call: TRBJ2-7; clone_size: NA; d_call: NA; cdr3_nt: TGTGCCAGCAGCCCCTCGACAGTGGGCTACGAGCAGTACTTC; cdr3_aa: CASSPSTVGYEQYF
v_call: TRBV5-1; j_call: TRBJ1-1; clone_size: NA; d_call: NA; cdr3_nt: TGCGCCAGCACCTCAGGCCCTATGAACACTGAAGCTTTCTTT; cdr3_aa: CASTSGPMNTEAFF
v_call: TRBV3-1/TRBV3-2; j_call: TRBJ1-2; clone_size: NA; d_call: NA; cdr3_nt: TGTGCCAGCAGCCTCGGCACAGCTAATGGCTACACCTTC; cdr3_aa: CASSLGTANGYTF
v_call: TRBV18; j_call: TRBJ2-4; clone_size: NA; d_call: TRBD1; cdr3_nt: TGTGCCAGCTCAGCTGGACAGGCCCCCAACATTCAGTACTTC; cdr3_aa: CASSAGQAPNIQYF
v_call: TRBV12-5; j_call: TRBJ1-1; clone_size: NA; d_call: NA; cdr3_nt: TGTGCTAGTGGTTACGAGCTCGCTGAAGCTTTCTTT; cdr3_aa: CASGYELAEAFF
v_call: TRBV7-9; j_call: TRBJ1-5; clone_size: NA; d_call: TRBD1; cdr3_nt: TGTGCCAGCAGCTCCGGGACAGGGGGCTCGATTTATCAGCCCCAGCATTTT; cdr3_aa: CASSSGTGGSIYQPQHF
v_call: TRBV19; j_call: TRBJ1-1; clone_size: NA; d_call: TRBD1; cdr3_nt: TGTGCCAGTAGTATAGATCCCCGGGACAGGGGGACTGAAGCTTTCTTT; cdr3_aa: CASSIDPRDRGTEAFF
v_call: TRBV5-1; j_call: TRBJ2-5; clone_size: NA; d_call: NA; cdr3_nt: TGCGCCAGCGGAGTCCAACAGGGTAACGGAGAGACCCAGTACTTC; cdr3_aa: CASGVQQGNGETQYF
v_call: TRBV15; j_call: TRBJ2-5; clone_size: NA; d_call: TRBD2; cdr3_nt: TGTGCCACCAGCAGAGTAGCGGGAGTCGGTTTGGGTTGGGAGACCCAGTACTTC; cdr3_aa: CATSRVAGVGLGWETQYF
v_call: TRBV20-1; j_call: TRBJ1-1; clone_size: NA; d_call: NA; cdr3_nt: TGCAGTGCTAGTCCCATGAACACTGAAGCTTTCTTT; cdr3_aa: CSASPMNTEAFF
v_call: TRBV18; j_call: TRBJ2-5; clone_size: NA; d_call: TRBD1; cdr3_nt: TGTGCCAGCTCCTCCACAGGGGGTGGTGAGACCCAGTACTTC; cdr3_aa: CASSSTGGGETQYF
v_call: TRBV3-1/TRBV3-2; j_call: TRBJ1-2; clone_size: NA; d_call: TRBD1; cdr3_nt: TGTGCCAGCAGCCCACTTGGGACAGGGAGTAACTATGGCTACACCTTC; cdr3_aa: CASSPLGTGSNYGYTF
v_call: TRBV5-6; j_call: TRBJ1-2; clone_size: NA; d_call: TRBD1; cdr3_nt: TGTGCCAGCGGACTAACAGGGGGCGATGGCTACACCTTC; cdr3_aa: CASGLTGGDGYTF
v_call: TRBV7-3; j_call: TRBJ1-2; clone_size: NA; d_call: TRBD1; cdr3_nt: TGTGCCAGCAGCTTCGGACAGGGCGGTGGCTACACCTTC; cdr3_aa: CASSFGQGGGYTF
v_call: TRBV11-3; j_call: TRBJ1-6; clone_size: NA; d_call: NA; cdr3_nt: TGTGCCAGCAGCGAAACGGCAGGGGATAATTCACCCCTCCACTTT; cdr3_aa: CASSETAGDNSPLHF
v_call: TRBV6-6; j_call: TRBJ2-7; clone_size: NA; d_call: NA; cdr3_nt: TGTGCCAGCAGCCCCCCTCGCGCCGGACTCTCCTACGAGCAGTACTTC; cdr3_aa: CASSPPRAGLSYEQYF
v_call: TRBV5-5; j_call: TRBJ1-2; clone_size: few; d_call: NA; cdr3_nt: TGTGCCAGCAGCCCCTGGAACAGCTATGGCTACACCTTC; cdr3_aa: CASSPWNSYGYTF
v_call: TRBV28; j_call: TRBJ1-5; clone_size: NA; d_call: NA; cdr3_nt: TGTGCCAGCAGTTTACGGGGGGTCGGCAATCAGCCCCAGCATTTT; cdr3_aa: CASSLRGVGNQPQHF
v_call: TRBV7-2; j_call: TRBJ1-2; clone_size: NA; d_call: NA; cdr3_nt: TGTGCCAGCAGTTTCAGGGTGAGCCCCCTATTGGGCTACACCTTC; cdr3_aa: CASSFRVSPLLGYTF
v_call: TRBV4-1; j_call: TRBJ2-2; clone_size: NA; d_call: NA; cdr3_nt: TGCGCCAGCAGCCAAGAGGAGACGAACACCGGGGAGCTGTTTTTT; cdr3_aa: CASSQEETNTGELFF
v_call: TRBV30; j_call: TRBJ1-2; clone_size: NA; d_call: TRBD1; cdr3_nt: TGTGCCGGGCTACAGGGGGACGACTATGGCTACACCTTC; cdr3_aa: CAGLQGDDYGYTF
v_call: TRBV5-1; j_call: TRBJ1-1; clone_size: NA; d_call: NA; cdr3_nt: TGCGCCAGCAGCTTGGTAGGATCGGGGGGGAACACTGAAGCTTTCTTT; cdr3_aa: CASSLVGSGGNTEAFF
v_call: TRBV2; j_call: TRBJ2-7; clone_size: NA; d_call: NA; cdr3_nt: TGTGCCAGCATACGGGGTGACGAGCAGTACTTC; cdr3_aa: CASIRGDEQYF
v_call: TRBV21-1; j_call: TRBJ1-4; clone_size: NA; d_call: NA; cdr3_nt: TGTGCCAGCAGGCTGGGGGGTGGGGAAAAACTGTTTTTT; cdr3_aa: CASRLGGGEKLFF
v_call: TRBV4-2; j_call: TRBJ1-2; clone_size: NA; d_call: NA; cdr3_nt: TGTGCCAGCAGCCAAGGACAGCCCATCTACACCTTC; cdr3_aa: CASSQGQPIYTF
v_call: TRBV2; j_call: TRBJ1-5; clone_size: NA; d_call: NA; cdr3_nt: TGTGCCAGCAGTGGCCGGGTTCACCAGCCCCAGCATTTT; cdr3_aa: CASSGRVHQPQHF